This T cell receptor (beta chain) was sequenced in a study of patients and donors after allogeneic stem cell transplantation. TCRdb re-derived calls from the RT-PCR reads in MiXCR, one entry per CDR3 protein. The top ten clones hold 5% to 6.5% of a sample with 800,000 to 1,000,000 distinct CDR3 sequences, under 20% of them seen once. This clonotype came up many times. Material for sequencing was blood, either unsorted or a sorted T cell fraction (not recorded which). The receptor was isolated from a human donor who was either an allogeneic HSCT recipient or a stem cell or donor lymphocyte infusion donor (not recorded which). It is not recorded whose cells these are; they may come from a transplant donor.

CDR3 residues: CASSLASYEQFF. CDR3 in DNA: TGTGCCAGCAGCTTAGCTAGCTATGAGCAGTTCTTC. This chain connects TRBV7-2 to TRBJ2-1, with D unresolved. Trimming removed 0 bases from V and 8 bases from J, with 5 bases in between. There are 12 residues in the CDR3. The germline V gene encodes CDR1 SGHTA and CDR2 FQGNSA.